The clone carrying this T cell receptor beta chain was recorded a few times. The antigen remains undetermined. A single record per CDR3 protein comes from TCRdb applying MiXCR to the 5' RACE reads. Of about 110,000 distinct CDR3 sequences in the sample, roughly a sixth were seen once. The CDR3 loop spans 11 amino acids. This entry is derived from a study of T-cell memory formation after mild COVID-19. Study-level findings and limits: Clones contracting over day 15 to 85 were CD4/CD8 balanced, with later expanders leaning CD4+. Researchers report contracting CD4+ clones mostly in CM and EM, with CD8+ clones in EMRA. Pre-infection memory harbored some responding clones, suggesting cross-reactive memory joined.

The chain couples TRBV12-3 or TRBV12-4 to TRBJ2-1; TRBD1 matches 9 bases. This TCR derives from a man aged 18 to 30 who had mild COVID-19 (a few samples of this study predate the infection). Cell type and time point are not known. Sequenced: PBMCs or a T cell subset sorted from them (not recorded which). This CDR3 is CGTGEFNEQFF. Here the CDR3 DNA reads TGTGGGACAGGGGAATTCAATGAGCAGTTCTTC.